This passage covers 21 T cell receptor beta chains from one sample sequenced in a study of shared clonotypes between healthy human individuals. The naive CD8 fraction comprised CD45RO-negative cells positively selected for CCR7 and excluded terminally differentiated effector memory CD45RA+ cells. Method: immunoSEQ multiplex PCR; TCRdb's copy keeps in-frame clones and lacks some. This table has millions of clones, about 95% appearing once. Sample: naive CD8+ T cells sorted from blood. The receptor set was obtained from a man aged 18 to 35 in good health.

Worth noting for this clone: In the same sample, other DNA sequences code for this CDR3. The genes are TRBV6-1 and TRBJ1-2; 8 bases fit TRBD1. CDR1 and CDR2 (germline): MNHNS, SASEGT. The ends lost 2 bases at V and 4 bases at J; junction bases unmatched: 3. The CDR3 loop spans 14 amino acids. CDR3 coding DNA: TGTGCCAGCAGTGAATCTACAGGGGGCTATGGCTACACCTTC. It codes for CASSESTGGYGYTF.

The J gene is TRBJ2-7, the V gene TRBV7-6; D gene unclear. CDR3 length: 13 residues. The V end lost 1 base, the J end lost 2 bases, and 6 bases lay between the germline ends. Germline lookup yields CDR1 SGHVS and CDR2 FNYEAQ. Here the CDR3 reads CASSLGDPYEQYF. In DNA form, the CDR3 reads TGTGCCAGCAGCTTAGGGGATCCCTACGAGCAGTACTTC.

This chain links TRBV28 with TRBJ2-1; no firm D call. Germline V gene data show CDR1 as MDHEN and CDR2 as SYDVKM. Trimming took 8 bases from V and 7 from J, leaving 9 bases between them. This CDR3 spans 11 amino acids. The CDR3 region has the DNA TGTGCCAGCGGGAACGGTAATGAGCAGTTCTTC. Its translation: CASGNGNEQFF.

This chain joins TRBV11-2 and TRBJ1-1; 9 nucleotides align to TRBD1. The CDR3 runs to 16 residues. Per germline, CDR1 SGHAT and CDR2 FQNNGV. Trimming removed 5 bases from V and 3 bases from J; junction bases left unmatched: 10. This chain's CDR3 is CASSPRGTGWDTEAFF. The CDR3 region has the DNA TGTGCCAGCAGCCCTAGGGGGACAGGGTGGGACACTGAAGCTTTCTTT.

This chain uses TRBV9 with TRBJ1-2; D is undetermined. V lost 0 bases to trimming and J lost 8 bases, with 23 bases between them. Germline-derived CDR1 and CDR2 are SGDLS and YYNGEE. CDR3 length: 17 residues. Here the CDR3 DNA reads TGTGCCAGCAGCGTAGTAGATTTGGCTGCGACTCCTAGGGGCTACACCTTC. Amino acid sequence: CASSVVDLAATPRGYTF.

This chain joins TRBV6-1 and TRBJ2-7, with D perhaps given as TRBD1 or TRBD2 (6 bases each). The V gene's germline CDR1 is MNHNS and CDR2 SASEGT. The CDR3 is made up of 14 amino acids. V lost 7 bases and J lost 6, with 19 bases in between. DNA of the CDR3: TGTGCCAGCAACGTGGGGGGCATACTGGGCGAGCAGTACTTC. Amino acids: CASNVGGILGEQYF.

This chain's CDR3 is CASSLADRGLSYGYTF. Here the CDR3 DNA reads TGTGCCAGCAGCTTAGCGGACAGGGGGCTCAGCTATGGCTACACCTTC. The chain joins TRBV7-9 to TRBJ1-2, with 11 positions matching TRBD1. This CDR3 has 16 amino acids. V lost 0 bases, J lost 4 bases, and 4 bases stayed unmatched. In germline, CDR1 is SEHNR, CDR2 FQNEAQ (reference sequence).

V gene TRBV2 combines with J gene TRBJ2-1, with TRBD2 as a possible D gene (7 bases). Trimming cost V 8 bases and J 3 bases, with 17 bases left between them. Germline loops: CDR1 SNHLY, CDR2 FYNNEI. This CDR3 region has 15 residues. The CDR3 region is CASSWGGAGYNEQFF. The CDR3 DNA reads TGTGCCAGCTCTTGGGGGGGGGCTGGCTACAATGAGCAGTTCTTC.

V and J are TRBV11-2 and TRBJ2-1; maybe TRBD2 (6 bases). V was cut by 1 base and J by 2 bases, with 9 bases left in between. The CDR3 runs 15 residues. The germline CDR1 and CDR2 sequences are SGHAT and FQNNGV. As DNA, the CDR3 is TGTGCCAGCAGCTTAGGTGGGGGGACCTACAATGAGCAGTTCTTC. Protein sequence: CASSLGGGTYNEQFF.

Comment on this clone: Other DNA sequences of this sample code for an identical CDR3. The J gene is TRBJ2-7, the V gene TRBV5-6, with D unresolved. Germline loops: CDR1 SGHDT, CDR2 YYEEEE. This CDR3 has 14 residues. V lost 0 bases and J 0 bases, leaving 7 bases between the germline ends. CDR3 DNA sequence: TGTGCCAGCAGCTTGGGACGGAGCTCCTACGAGCAGTACTTC. It yields the protein CASSLGRSSYEQYF.

In its sample, this clone was seen once. Other nucleotide sequences from this sample produce the same CDR3. This sequence joins TRBV6-6 and TRBJ2-7; D is possibly TRBD2 (6 bases). The V gene lost 6 bases and the J gene lost 3 bases, with 9 bases spanning the gap. CDR3 length: 12 residues. The germline CDR1 and CDR2 sequences are MNHNY and SVGAGI (reference sequence). The CDR3 loop reads CASSQTSYEQYF. The CDR3 nucleotides are TGTGCCAGCAGCCAGACTAGCTACGAGCAGTACTTC.

The chain is built from TRBV27 and TRBJ2-7; 8 positions match TRBD1. The germline CDR1 and CDR2 sequences are MNHEY and SMNVEV (reference sequence). After removal of 2 bases from V and 5 bases from J, the junction contained 11 bases not matched to a gene. This CDR3 is built from 16 residues. Here the CDR3 reads CASSLASGTGLHEQYF. The CDR3 DNA reads TGTGCCAGCAGTTTAGCTTCCGGGACAGGTCTACACGAGCAGTACTTC.

The J gene is TRBJ2-2, the V gene TRBV27, with 11 bases identical to TRBD2. The germline V gene has CDR1 MNHEY and CDR2 SMNVEV (reference sequence). Trimming at V came to 8 bases and at J to 2 bases, leaving 10 bases not matched to a gene. CDR3 length: 17 residues. The CDR3 here is CASGQSGLAENTGELFF. Here the CDR3 DNA reads TGTGCCAGCGGTCAATCGGGACTAGCGGAAAACACCGGGGAGCTGTTTTTT.

V and J are TRBV7-3 and TRBJ2-1, with 7 bases aligning to TRBD2. The V and J ends lost 5 bases and 4 bases, in that order; junction bases with no gene match: 8. CDR1 is SGHTA and CDR2 is FQGTGA in the germline V gene. This CDR3 has 15 amino acids. The CDR3 protein is CASSPISGVYNEQFF. The CDR3 region has the DNA TGTGCCAGCAGCCCGATAAGCGGGGTGTACAATGAGCAGTTCTTC.

The J gene is TRBJ1-1, the V gene TRBV11-2; 12 bases line up with TRBD1. The CDR3 runs 17 residues. From germline, CDR1 is SGHAT and CDR2 FQNNGV. The ends lost 1 base at V and 5 bases at J; junction bases unmatched: 8. The CDR3 DNA reads TGTGCCAGCAGCTTAGTAGGGACAGGGGGCTTCAGGACTGAAGCTTTCTTT. Amino acid sequence: CASSLVGTGGFRTEAFF.

V is TRBV28 and J is TRBJ2-5; D remains unclear. V shed 5 bases and J shed 0 bases, with 7 bases lying between them. This CDR3 contains 13 residues. CDR1 MDHEN and CDR2 SYDVKM come from the germline V gene. CDR3 loop: CASSPPNQETQYF. The DNA of the CDR3 is TGTGCCAGCAGTCCTCCGAACCAAGAGACCCAGTACTTC.

The rearrangement joins TRBV7-9 to TRBJ2-4, with TRBD2 matching 7 bases. The CDR3 covers 16 residues. Trimming took 5 bases from V and 0 from J; bases not matched to a gene: 7. The germline gives CDR1 SEHNR, CDR2 FQNEAQ (reference sequence). The CDR3 DNA reads as TGTGCCAGCAGCCACGGGCGGGGGTTAGCCAAAAACATTCAGTACTTC. It yields the protein CASSHGRGLAKNIQYF.

Concerning this clone itself: Other DNA sequences in this specimen translate into the identical CDR3. The chain couples TRBV4-1 to TRBJ2-7; D is undetermined. This CDR3 spans 13 amino acids. Germline V gene sequence: CDR1 MGHRA, CDR2 YSYEKL. Trimming stripped 2 bases from V and 4 bases from J, with 9 bases between. The CDR3: CASSQFTGYEQYF. The CDR3 DNA is TGCGCCAGCAGCCAATTTACCGGGTACGAGCAGTACTTC.

The V and J genes are TRBV7-9 and TRBJ2-7, with 9 nucleotides matching TRBD2. CDR1 is SEHNR, CDR2 FQNEAQ, per germline (reference sequence). Trimming at V came to 8 bases and at J to 2 bases, leaving 7 bases not matched to a gene. CDR3 length: 14 residues. CDR3 loop: CASGSTSGAYEQYF. The CDR3 DNA is TGTGCCAGCGGATCGACTAGCGGTGCCTACGAGCAGTACTTC.

The chain has TRBV10-3 and TRBJ1-1; maybe TRBD1 (5 bases). The CDR3 totals 14 residues. The germline CDR1 and CDR2 sequences are ENHRY and SYGVKD. Trimming left V 3 bases short and J 1 base short, with 9 bases between. This CDR3 is CAISDPGTNTEAFF. In DNA, the CDR3 is TGTGCCATCAGTGACCCGGGGACGAACACTGAAGCTTTCTTT.

The rearrangement links TRBV27 to TRBJ1-5; a weak D match, TRBD1 (6 bases). CDR1 is MNHEY, CDR2 SMNVEV, per germline (reference sequence). V was clipped by 0 bases and J by 10 bases, with 10 bases between them. There are 13 residues in the CDR3. CDR3 nucleotides: TGTGCCAGCAGTTTATCGATCGGGACACCCCAGCATTTT. Amino acid sequence: CASSLSIGTPQHF.